The next 26 T cell receptor beta chains were all read from a single sample in a study of monozygotic twins with cystic fibrosis. The repertoire was sequenced with immunoSEQ multiplex PCR; TCRdb's copy has only in-frame clones and lacks some. The data hold over 30,000 clones, with 66% observed a single time. The sample was blood. These receptors were taken from a girl aged 10 to 17 with cystic fibrosis.

This clone occurred once. The rearrangement links TRBV5-1 to TRBJ2-1; 12 bases line up with TRBD1. CDR3 length: 18 amino acids. Germline CDR1 reads SGHRS; CDR2 reads YFSETQ. Unmatched junction bases numbered 15, after V lost 5 bases and J lost 6 bases. The CDR3 loop is CASRKTNSGQGAGNEQFF. CDR3 bases: TGCGCCAGCAGGAAGACCAACTCGGGACAGGGGGCGGGCAATGAGCAGTTCTTC.

The chain has TRBV19 and TRBJ2-5, with D possibly being TRBD1 (5 bases). V lost 3 bases to trimming and J lost 4 bases, with 12 bases between them. The CDR3 runs to 14 residues. CDR1 is LNHDA, CDR2 SQIVND, per germline (reference sequence). CDR3 bases: TGTGCCAGTAGTATCTATAGGGGCGGAGAGACCCAGTACTTC. This sequence encodes CASSIYRGGETQYF.

This sequence joins TRBV6-4 and TRBJ2-3; no clear D. CDR1 MRHNA and CDR2 SNTAGT come from the germline V gene. Deletions cut 6 bases from V and 4 bases from J, with 11 bases between. The CDR3 is 13 amino acids. CDR3 loop: CASSFAPSDTQYF. DNA for the CDR3: TGTGCCAGCAGCTTCGCCCCTTCAGATACGCAGTATTTT.

V is TRBV14 and J is TRBJ2-6; D gene ambiguous. This CDR3 region has 16 residues. V was cut by 1 base and J by 2 bases, with 9 bases left in between. Germline V gene sequence: CDR1 SGHDN, CDR2 FVKESK. The CDR3 nucleotides are TGTGCCAGCAGCCAAGTTCGTAACCCTGGGGCCAACGTCCTGACTTTC. Protein sequence: CASSQVRNPGANVLTF.

CDR3 sequence: CASTLDRGDYGYTF. CDR3 coding DNA: TGTGCCAGCACCTTGGACAGGGGGGACTATGGCTACACCTTC. The chain combines TRBV28 with TRBJ1-2; 10 bases match TRBD1. Per the germline V gene, CDR1 is MDHEN and CDR2 is SYDVKM. The CDR3 has 14 amino acids. Losses at the gene ends were 7 bases for V and 3 bases for J; bases not matched to a gene: 5.

This chain connects TRBV29-1 to TRBJ2-1, with D possibly TRBD2 on 6 matching bases. This CDR3 is 13 amino acids long. CDR1 SQVTM and CDR2 ANQGSEA come from the germline V gene. V shed 8 bases and J shed 0 bases, with 11 bases lying between them. CDR3 nucleotide sequence: TGCAGCACACGGACTATCTCCTACAATGAGCAGTTCTTC. It is translated as CSTRTISYNEQFF.

The chain employs TRBV10-3 and TRBJ1-3; a weak D match, TRBD1 (5 bases). The ends were cut back, 3 bases at V and 0 bases at J, with 15 bases in the middle. This CDR3 is 17 amino acids long. Germline assignment: CDR1 ENHRY and CDR2 SYGVKD. The CDR3 loop is CAISEPGRESSGNTIYF. CDR3 sequence (DNA): TGTGCCATCAGTGAACCGGGACGGGAGAGCTCTGGAAACACCATATATTTT.

J is TRBJ2-1 and V is TRBV6-5; 7 nucleotides match TRBD1. V trimming: 7 bases; J trimming: 10 bases; junction bases outside the gene matches: 10. The CDR3 contains 13 residues. From germline, CDR1 is MNHEY and CDR2 SVGAGI. The CDR3 sequence: CASNRGRLGEQFF. CDR3 nucleotides: TGTGCCAGCAACAGGGGTCGATTAGGAGAGCAGTTCTTC.

The rearrangement joins TRBV6-4 to TRBJ2-3, with 14 bases matching TRBD2. CDR3 length equals 17 residues. Germline-derived CDR1 and CDR2 are MRHNA and SNTAGT. V trimming: 3 bases; J trimming: 7 bases; junction bases outside the gene matches: 9. The CDR3 DNA reads as TGTGCCAGCAGTGAGTCGGGACTAGCGGGAGATGTGTATACGCAGTATTTT. Its protein product is CASSESGLAGDVYTQYF.

This sequence joins TRBV5-6 and TRBJ1-2; D gene uncertain. Trimming took off 0 bases at V and 7 bases at J, with 19 bases between the two ends. CDR1 SGHDT and CDR2 YYEEEE come from the germline V gene. This CDR3 region has 16 residues. CDR3 in DNA: TGTGCCAGCAGCTTGGTCGGTCGGGGAGATGATGGTGGCTACACCTTC. This translates into CASSLVGRGDDGGYTF. The full variable domain, rest sourced from reference TRBV5-6 and TRBJ1-2, is DAGVTQSPTHLIKTRGQQVTLRCSPKSGHDTVSWYQQALGQGPQFIFQYYEEEERQRGNFPDRFSGHQFPNYSSELNVNALLLGDSALYLCASSLVGRGDDGGYTFGSGTRLTVV.

This clone was detected a few times. The J gene is TRBJ1-2, the V gene TRBV7-2, with D possibly TRBD1 on 5 matching bases. Trimming removed 3 bases from V and 2 bases from J, with 10 bases in between. The CDR3 is 14 residues long. Germline CDR1 is SGHTA and CDR2 is FQGNSA. DNA for the CDR3: TGTGCCAGCAGCTTCCAGGGCCCAAACTATGGCTACACCTTC. Residues: CASSFQGPNYGYTF.

The gene calls are TRBV30 and TRBJ1-4; D not certain. The V gene lost 3 bases and the J gene lost 8 bases, with 7 bases spanning the gap. CDR3 length equals 11 residues. Per the germline V gene, CDR1 is GTSNPN and CDR2 is SVGIG (reference sequence). The CDR3 region has the DNA TGTGCCTGGAGGTCGATCGAAAAACTGTTTTTT. Translation gives CAWRSIEKLFF.

In this sample, this clone turned up a few times. The CDR3 reads CASSALAGAYEQYF. The CDR3 bases are TGTGCCAGCAGCGCCCTAGCGGGAGCTTACGAGCAGTACTTC. The rearrangement uses TRBV9 and TRBJ2-7; the match to TRBD2 covers 10 bases. J was trimmed by 4 bases and V by 3 bases; bases with no gene match: 4. CDR3 length: 14 amino acids. Looked up from germline, CDR1 is SGDLS and CDR2 is YYNGEE.

V gene TRBV5-1 combines with J gene TRBJ1-2; D unclear. Germline CDR1 reads SGHRS; CDR2 reads YFSETQ. The germline V and J ends were trimmed by 5 bases and 7 bases, with 24 bases remaining between them. The CDR3 runs 16 residues. The DNA for the CDR3 is TGCGCCAGCAGTTTAGGGCCCGCATTTGGGATCGGTGGCTACACCTTC. Translation: CASSLGPAFGIGGYTF.

The rearrangement uses TRBV9 and TRBJ2-7; D call uncertain. The length of the CDR3 is 14 residues. The V end lost 0 bases, the J end lost 5 bases, and 12 bases lay between the germline ends. The germline CDR1 and CDR2 sequences are SGDLS and YYNGEE. The DNA of the CDR3 is TGTGCCAGCAGCGTAGGGGGTCGGCAGCACGAGCAGTACTTC. It translates to CASSVGGRQHEQYF.

The V gene is TRBV6-1, the J gene TRBJ2-7; TRBD2 might be the D (6 bases). Germline V gene lookup returns CDR1 MNHNS and CDR2 SASEGT. Deletions cut 10 bases from V and 5 bases from J, with 18 bases between. There are 13 residues in the CDR3. DNA for the CDR3: TGTGCCAACCGAGGAGGGGTTGACAACGAGCAGTACTTC. Translating it yields CANRGGVDNEQYF.

V and J are TRBV5-6 and TRBJ1-2; a weak D match, TRBD1 (5 bases). V was shortened by 5 bases and J by 3 bases, with 8 bases between the two germline ends. CDR1 and CDR2 from the germline V gene are SGHDT and YYEEEE. The CDR3 is 12 residues long. Here the CDR3 DNA reads TGTGCCAGCAGTAGACAGCACTATGGCTACACCTTC. Encoded protein: CASSRQHYGYTF.

This rearrangement joins TRBV29-1 to TRBJ2-7; D not certain. Germline loops: CDR1 SQVTM, CDR2 ANQGSEA. The V gene lost 1 base and the J gene lost 1 base, with 5 bases spanning the gap. The CDR3 contains 12 residues. The CDR3, as DNA: TGCAGCGTTGAAGGGCAGTCCTACGAGCAGTACTTC. Its translation is CSVEGQSYEQYF.

The chain has TRBV19 and TRBJ1-1; D remains ambiguous. The CDR3 is made up of 15 amino acids. The germline V gene has CDR1 LNHDA and CDR2 SQIVND (reference sequence). V dropped 1 base and J dropped 1 base, with 10 bases sitting between them. CDR3 sequence reads: CASSIGAGWNTEAFF. In DNA form, the CDR3 reads TGTGCCAGTAGTATAGGGGCGGGTTGGAACACTGAAGCTTTCTTT.

The V call is TRBV20-1, the J call TRBJ1-2; D is uncertain. From germline, CDR1 is DFQATT and CDR2 SNEGSKA (reference sequence). The CDR3 spans 10 residues. The ends were cut back, 6 bases at V and 7 bases at J, with 9 bases in the middle. The CDR3 reads CSAPPLGYTF. The CDR3 coding sequence is TGCAGTGCCCCTCCCCTTGGCTACACCTTC.

This clone was recorded once. V and J are TRBV5-4 and TRBJ2-1; tentative D call: TRBD2 (6 bases). The germline V gene encodes CDR1 SGHNT and CDR2 YYREEE (reference sequence). CDR3 length equals 16 residues. The V and J ends lost 0 bases and 6 bases respectively, with 16 bases between them. Here the CDR3 reads CASSLAGRLGVNEQFF. The DNA of the CDR3 is TGTGCCAGCAGCTTGGCCGGGAGACTGGGAGTCAATGAGCAGTTCTTC. The entire variable domain, with the rest obtained from reference TRBV5-4 and TRBJ2-1, is as follows: ETGVTQSPTHLIKTRGQQVTLRCSSQSGHNTVSWYQQALGQGPQFIFQYYREEENGRGNFPPRFSGLQFPNYSSELNVNALELDDSALYLCASSLAGRLGVNEQFFGPGTRLTVL.

The rearrangement joins TRBV10-3 to TRBJ1-1; a weak D match, TRBD1 (5 bases). Between the trimmed V and J ends, which lost 0 bases and 2 bases, there was a span of 16 bases. The CDR3 spans 17 residues. Germline CDR1 and CDR2: ENHRY and SYGVKD. CDR3 sequence: CAISESTLRQSNTEAFF. The CDR3 DNA is TGTGCCATCAGTGAGTCGACTCTTAGACAGTCCAACACTGAAGCTTTCTTT.

This chain links TRBV29-1 with TRBJ2-1, with TRBD1 identical over 7 bases. Looked up from germline, CDR1 is SQVTM and CDR2 is ANQGSEA. This CDR3 comprises 14 residues. The junction had 8 bases not matched to a gene; V was cut back by 3 bases and J by 6 bases. CDR3 bases: TGCAGCGTTGACGACAGGGTGGGGATCAATGAGCAGTTCTTC. This codes for CSVDDRVGINEQFF.

V and J are TRBV12-5 and TRBJ1-1; D is perhaps TRBD1 (5 bases). Germline-derived CDR1 and CDR2 are LGHNT and FRNRAP. CDR3 size: 14 residues. Trimming stripped 2 bases from V and 6 bases from J, with 13 bases between. The CDR3 sequence: CASGLSAGVAEAFF. CDR3 nucleotide sequence: TGTGCTAGTGGTTTGTCCGCGGGGGTGGCTGAAGCTTTCTTT.

The chain joins TRBV7-2 to TRBJ1-2; D is undetermined. V lost 5 bases to trimming and J lost 8 bases, with 12 bases between them. This CDR3 has 12 amino acids. Germline values: CDR1 SGHTA, CDR2 FQGNSA. The CDR3 reads CASSHREGGYTF. In DNA form, the CDR3 reads TGTGCCAGCAGCCATCGGGAGGGAGGCTACACCTTC.

The J gene is TRBJ2-3, the V gene TRBV9; tentative D call: TRBD2 (6 bases). Between the trimmed V and J ends, which lost 4 bases and 8 bases, there was a span of 11 bases. The V gene's germline CDR1 is SGDLS and CDR2 YYNGEE. This CDR3 is built from 12 residues. As DNA, the CDR3 is TGTGCCAGCAGCACGGGGACTGGTACGCAGTATTTT. Its translation is CASSTGTGTQYF.